A single sample is the source of the 23 T cell receptor beta chains below, sequenced in a study of shared clonotypes between healthy human individuals. Data came from immunoSEQ multiplex PCR; TCRdb stores just in-frame clones and leaves some out. This table holds hundreds of thousands of clones, roughly 72% found once. The sample comprised memory CD4+ T cells sorted from blood. Subset indicated: CD45RA-negative fraction. These receptors were collected from a woman aged 25 to 45 in good health.

CDR3 loop: CASSQYLGRAGELFF. In nucleotides, the CDR3 is TGTGCCAGCAGCCAATATCTCGGGAGAGCCGGGGAGCTGTTTTTT. This chain joins TRBV14 and TRBJ2-2; a possible D gene is TRBD2 (6 bases). CDR1 SGHDN and CDR2 FVKESK come from the germline V gene. V dropped 2 bases and J dropped 6 bases, with 13 bases sitting between them. The CDR3 loop spans 15 amino acids.

The J gene is TRBJ1-1, the V gene TRBV7-2, with 8 bases aligning to TRBD1. Trimming removed 5 bases from V and 11 bases from J; junction bases left unmatched: 7. The CDR3 totals 12 residues. CDR1 and CDR2 (germline): SGHTA, FQGNSA. CDR3 sequence (DNA): TGTGCCAGCAGCCACAGACAGGGGACGGCTTTCTTT. Amino acids: CASSHRQGTAFF.

This clone was counted once. The identical CDR3 is also encoded by other nucleotide sequences in the sample. The chain recombines TRBV25-1 with TRBJ1-2; D call uncertain. Germline CDR1 reads MGHDK; CDR2 reads SYGVNS. This CDR3 has 12 residues. V lost 6 bases to trimming and J lost 4 bases, with 9 bases between them. In DNA, the CDR3 is TGTGCCAGCAGGGGTGGATCCTATGGCTACACCTTC. As protein: CASRGGSYGYTF.

This chain joins TRBV28 and TRBJ1-5, with D unresolved. CDR3 length equals 14 residues. Trimming took 1 base from V and 6 from J, leaving 10 bases between them. Germline-derived CDR1 and CDR2 are MDHEN and SYDVKM. CDR3 in DNA: TGTGCCAGCAGTTTATACTCCGGGATTCAGCCCCAGCATTTT. The encoded protein is CASSLYSGIQPQHF. The full variable domain, its missing parts supplied by reference TRBV28 and TRBJ1-5, is DVKVTQSSRYLVKRTGEKVFLECVQDMDHENMFWYRQDPGLGLRLIYFSYDVKMKEKGDIPEGYSVSREKKERFSLILESASTNQTSMYLCASSLYSGIQPQHFGDGTRLSIL.

The V and J genes are TRBV6-5 and TRBJ2-1; 9 bases align to TRBD2. This CDR3 comprises 15 residues. Germline-derived CDR1 and CDR2 are MNHEY and SVGAGI. J gave up 0 bases and V 4 bases, and 1 base lay outside the gene matches. The CDR3 is CASSSTSGSYNEQFF. The DNA for the CDR3 is TGTGCCAGCAGTTCGACTAGCGGCTCCTACAATGAGCAGTTCTTC.

This clone was recorded many times. The CDR3 coding sequence is TGTGCCAGCAGCTTCGGGACTCGCGCAGATACGCAGTATTTT. Protein: CASSFGTRADTQYF. This sequence joins TRBV7-8 and TRBJ2-3; TRBD2 is a possible D gene (6 bases). CDR3 size: 14 residues. Germline CDR1 and CDR2: SGHVS and FQNEAQ. Trimming left V 3 bases short and J 4 bases short, with 11 bases between.

The V and J genes are TRBV28 and TRBJ2-7; D is unclear. V was cut by 4 bases and J by 3 bases, with 7 bases left in between. CDR1 is MDHEN and CDR2 is SYDVKM in the germline V gene. The CDR3 consists of 12 residues. CDR3 in amino acids: CASSYPSYEQYF. In DNA form, the CDR3 reads TGTGCCAGCAGTTACCCTAGCTACGAGCAGTACTTC.

A few counts support this clone. The rearrangement joins TRBV28 to TRBJ2-5; D might be TRBD1 or TRBD2, each matching 5 bases. CDR3 length: 13 amino acids. Deletions cut 7 bases from V and 4 bases from J, with 13 bases between. Germline CDR1 MDHEN, CDR2 SYDVKM. The CDR3 region has the DNA TGTGCCAGCAACGCCCCAGGGACAGAGACCCAGTACTTC. Its translation: CASNAPGTETQYF.

This clone came up a few times. J is TRBJ2-7 and V is TRBV15, with TRBD2 matching 7 bases. Trimming at V came to 4 bases and at J to 4 bases, leaving 7 bases not matched to a gene. Germline V gene sequence: CDR1 LNHNV, CDR2 YYDKDF (reference sequence). CDR3 length: 14 amino acids. CDR3 amino acids: CATSTQPGGYEQYF. The CDR3 DNA follows: TGTGCCACCAGCACTCAACCGGGAGGTTACGAGCAGTACTTC.

The chain couples TRBV2 to TRBJ2-5; D is uncertain. Germline V lookup: CDR1 SNHLY, CDR2 FYNNEI. V was cut by 9 bases and J by 5 bases, with 7 bases left in between. The CDR3 loop spans 10 amino acids. The CDR3 sequence: CARGLETQYF. The CDR3 nucleotides read TGTGCCAGGGGTCTGGAGACCCAGTACTTC. Drawing the rest from reference TRBV2 and TRBJ2-5, the complete variable domain is EPEVTQTPSHQVTQMGQEVILRCVPISNHLYFYWYRQILGQKVEFLVSFYNNEISEKSEIFDDQFSVERPDGSNFTLKIRSTKLEDSAMYFCARGLETQYFGPGTRLLVL.

CDR3 DNA sequence: TGTGCCAGCAGGAAGAGAGAGGGAAGCAATGAGCAGTTCTTC. Protein: CASRKREGSNEQFF. The chain links TRBV6-1 to TRBJ2-1; D might be TRBD2 (5 bases). This CDR3 has 14 amino acids. Germline loops: CDR1 MNHNS, CDR2 SASEGT. The V gene lost 6 bases and the J gene lost 6 bases, with 15 bases spanning the gap.

This chain uses TRBV5-1 with TRBJ2-1; D remains ambiguous. V gave up 7 bases and J gave up 4 bases, with 18 bases separating them. Per the germline V gene, CDR1 is SGHRS and CDR2 is YFSETQ. The CDR3 runs 15 residues. CDR3 amino acids: CASAPPALGYNEQFF. The CDR3 nucleotides read TGCGCCAGCGCCCCTCCCGCCCTAGGGTACAATGAGCAGTTCTTC.

This sequence joins TRBV2 and TRBJ2-7; a weak D match, TRBD1 (5 bases). This CDR3 contains 17 residues. The ends were cut back, 0 bases at V and 2 bases at J, with 17 bases in the middle. Germline V gene sequence: CDR1 SNHLY, CDR2 FYNNEI. The CDR3 region is CASSEALPRKGTYEQYF. The CDR3 DNA reads TGTGCCAGCAGTGAAGCGCTTCCACGCAAGGGGACCTACGAGCAGTACTTC.

The rearrangement joins TRBV15 to TRBJ2-5, with 16 bases lining up with TRBD2. This CDR3 has 17 amino acids. Germline lookup yields CDR1 LNHNV and CDR2 YYDKDF (reference sequence). V shed 3 bases and J 2 bases; nucleotides not matched to a gene: 3. For the CDR3, the DNA is TGTGCCACCAGCAGGGGACTAGCGGGAGGGACTCAAGAGACCCAGTACTTC. Its translation: CATSRGLAGGTQETQYF.

The chain has TRBV28 and TRBJ2-1; 8 bases are a match to TRBD1. Losses at the gene ends were 10 bases for V and 1 base for J; bases not matched to a gene: 12. The CDR3 consists of 16 residues. The germline V gene encodes CDR1 MDHEN and CDR2 SYDVKM. CDR3 sequence: CAMGQGAQSSYNEQFF. The CDR3, as DNA: TGTGCCATGGGCCAGGGGGCGCAAAGTTCCTACAATGAGCAGTTCTTC.

V gene TRBV27 combines with J gene TRBJ1-2; no clear D gene. The CDR3 loop spans 10 amino acids. V shed 10 bases and J shed 4 bases, with 7 bases lying between them. The germline gives CDR1 MNHEY, CDR2 SMNVEV (reference sequence). This CDR3 is CANIGYGYTF. The CDR3 DNA sequence: TGTGCCAATATCGGCTATGGCTACACCTTC.

This chain uses TRBV5-6 with TRBJ2-3; 9 bases align to TRBD1. Looked up from germline, CDR1 is SGHDT and CDR2 is YYEEEE. The J segment lost 3 bases and the V segment lost 2 bases, leaving 7 bases of the junction unmatched. CDR3 length: 16 amino acids. CDR3 loop: CASSLRLQGATDTQYF. CDR3 DNA: TGTGCCAGCAGCTTAAGGCTACAGGGGGCAACAGATACGCAGTATTTT.

The V and J genes are TRBV28 and TRBJ1-1; unclear D gene. The germline V gene encodes CDR1 MDHEN and CDR2 SYDVKM. There are 14 residues in the CDR3. Deletions cut 2 bases from V and 3 bases from J, with 10 bases between. CDR3 sequence: CASSLGKQYTEAFF. The CDR3 bases are TGTGCCAGCAGTTTAGGGAAGCAGTACACTGAAGCTTTCTTT.

The gene calls are TRBV28 and TRBJ1-1, with 9 bases matching TRBD1. This CDR3 has 14 residues. Germline CDR1 reads MDHEN; CDR2 reads SYDVKM. The junction had 6 bases not matched to a gene; V was cut back by 6 bases and J by 4 bases. The CDR3: CASRKTGGGTEAFF. CDR3 nucleotides: TGTGCCAGCAGGAAAACAGGGGGCGGCACTGAAGCTTTCTTT.

The chain employs TRBV9 and TRBJ2-5, with 13 nucleotides matching TRBD2. The CDR3 runs 17 residues. CDR1 is SGDLS, CDR2 YYNGEE, per germline. The trim removed 4 bases at V and 5 bases at J, leaving 11 bases unmatched. As DNA, the CDR3 is TGTGCCAGCAGCTTACGACCCGGGACTAGCGGGATTGAGACCCAGTACTTC. It specifies CASSLRPGTSGIETQYF.

V usage is TRBV4-2 and J usage is TRBJ1-1; no clear D. From germline, CDR1 is LGHNA and CDR2 YNFKEQ. This CDR3 contains 18 residues. V lost 0 bases to trimming and J lost 2 bases, with 19 bases between them. The CDR3 coding sequence is TGTGCCAGCAGCCAAGATGGTGGGTCCAGGCGCCTAAACACTGAAGCTTTCTTT. Its protein product is CASSQDGGSRRLNTEAFF.

The V and J genes are TRBV10-3 and TRBJ2-1; 10 nucleotides line up with TRBD1. With V trimmed by 3 bases and J by 6 bases, 5 bases remained unmatched. The CDR3 has 15 residues. Germline V gives CDR1 ENHRY, CDR2 SYGVKD. Here the CDR3 DNA reads TGTGCCATCAGTGATCGGACAGGGGGGGCCAATGAGCAGTTCTTC. It translates to CAISDRTGGANEQFF.

The chain couples TRBV19 to TRBJ1-1, with TRBD1 as a possible D gene (6 bases). This CDR3 spans 15 amino acids. The germline CDR1 and CDR2 sequences are LNHDA and SQIVND (reference sequence). Deletions cut 4 bases from V and 1 base from J, with 13 bases between. DNA of the CDR3: TGTGCCAGTAGTACTCCTGGACAGCCGAACACTGAAGCTTTCTTT. Translated: CASSTPGQPNTEAFF. Drawing the rest from reference TRBV19 and TRBJ1-1, the complete variable domain is DGGITQSPKYLFRKEGQNVTLSCEQNLNHDAMYWYRQDPGQGLRLIYYSQIVNDFQKGDIAEGYSVSREKKESFPLTVTSAQKNPTAFYLCASSTPGQPNTEAFFGQGTRLTVV.